These 19 T cell receptor beta chains originate from one sample sequenced in a study of shared clonotypes between healthy human individuals. Data came from immunoSEQ multiplex PCR; TCRdb stores just in-frame clones and leaves some out. The sample lists some 530,000 clones, around 73% occurring once. The sequenced material came from PBMCs. These TCRs come from a middle-aged woman in good health. Some clones in this sample may be carry-over from other donors' samples.

Many counts were recorded for this clone. CDR3 DNA sequence: TGTGCCAGCAGTCGGGACGGGTCTAATGAAAAACTGTTTTTT. It encodes CASSRDGSNEKLFF. The V and J genes are TRBV6-6 and TRBJ1-4; tentatively, D is TRBD1 (5 bases). The CDR3 totals 14 residues. Deletions cut 5 bases from V and 3 bases from J, with 10 bases between. Germline CDR1 and CDR2: MNHNY and SVGAGI (reference sequence).

This clone was seen a handful of times. The V call is TRBV7-2, the J call TRBJ1-3, with 7 bases identical to TRBD1. This CDR3 contains 17 residues. CDR1 is SGHTA and CDR2 is FQGNSA in the germline V gene. V lost 3 bases, J lost 0 bases, and 8 bases stayed unmatched. The CDR3 region is CASSLGQGGYSGNTIYF. CDR3 DNA sequence: TGTGCCAGCAGCTTGGGGCAGGGGGGATACTCTGGAAACACCATATATTTT.

The rearrangement joins TRBV5-1 to TRBJ2-3; D is undetermined. Germline CDR1 reads SGHRS; CDR2 reads YFSETQ. This CDR3 comprises 12 residues. Trimming shortened V by 4 bases and J by 0 bases, and 3 bases separated the two germline ends. CDR3 protein: CASSRSTDTQYF. The CDR3 region has the DNA TGCGCCAGCAGCCGGAGCACAGATACGCAGTATTTT.

The V call is TRBV19, the J call TRBJ2-2; 8 nucleotides match TRBD1. Germline V gene data show CDR1 as LNHDA and CDR2 as SQIVND (reference sequence). With 3 bases clipped from V and 5 bases from J, the junction kept 5 bases outside the gene matches. The CDR3 has 15 amino acids. CDR3: CASSMLTGATGELFF. CDR3 nucleotides: TGTGCCAGTAGTATGTTGACAGGGGCTACCGGGGAGCTGTTTTTT.

The chain carries TRBV4-2 and TRBJ2-5; the D gene is possibly TRBD1 (6 bases). The end of the DNA is better explained by TRBJ2-7, so the J call may be wrong. CDR3 length equals 12 residues. Per germline, CDR1 LGHNA and CDR2 YNFKEQ. CDR3 DNA sequence: TGTGCCAGCAGCTCGACAGGCTACGAGCAGTACTTC. It translates to CASSSTGYEQYF.

This clone was counted between two and nine times. The same CDR3 arises from other DNA sequences in this sample as well. The gene calls are TRBV5-1 and TRBJ2-5, with 9 bases identical to TRBD2. The CDR3 is 15 amino acids. Germline CDR1 reads SGHRS; CDR2 reads YFSETQ. Germline trimming cut 2 bases from V and 4 bases from J; bases unmatched to any gene: 6. The CDR3 sequence: CASSLAAGGGETQYF. In nucleotides, the CDR3 is TGCGCCAGCAGCTTAGCAGCGGGAGGTGGAGAGACCCAGTACTTC.

The chain is built from TRBV6-1 and TRBJ1-5; D not certain. Germline lookup yields CDR1 MNHNS and CDR2 SASEGT. The V and J ends lost 4 bases and 6 bases respectively, with 10 bases between them. This CDR3 spans 13 amino acids. CDR3 in amino acids: CASSGGIGQPQHF. The CDR3 nucleotides read TGTGCCAGCAGTGGAGGGATCGGTCAGCCCCAGCATTTT.

This clone was detected once. The rearrangement uses TRBV2 and TRBJ2-7, with D uncertain. This CDR3 comprises 14 residues. The germline CDR1 and CDR2 sequences are SNHLY and FYNNEI. V lost 6 bases to trimming and J lost 0 bases, with 12 bases between them. The DNA for the CDR3 is TGTGCCAGCAGCCTACGCGCCAGCTCCTACGAGCAGTACTTC. Amino acid sequence: CASSLRASSYEQYF.

This clone was recorded a few times. The chain joins TRBV7-8 to TRBJ2-5; 7 bases are shared with TRBD1. This CDR3 has 16 residues. CDR1 and CDR2 from the germline V gene are SGHVS and FQNEAQ. The ends lost 3 bases at V and 0 bases at J; junction bases unmatched: 7. The CDR3 region has the DNA TGTGCCAGCAGCTTTGAGACAGGGAAGTACCAAGAGACCCAGTACTTC. This sequence encodes CASSFETGKYQETQYF. The whole variable domain, remainder taken from reference TRBV7-8 and TRBJ2-5, is GAGVSQSPRYKVAKRGQDVALRCDPISGHVSLFWYQQALGQGPEFLTYFQNEAQLDKSGLPSDRFFAERPEGSVSTLKIQRTQQEDSAVYLCASSFETGKYQETQYFGPGTRLLVL.

This sequence joins TRBV7-8 and TRBJ2-3, with 7 nucleotides matching TRBD2. Germline V lookup: CDR1 SGHVS, CDR2 FQNEAQ. This CDR3 has 16 residues. V gave up 1 base and J gave up 8 bases; unmatched junction bases: 12. CDR3 protein: CASSLGSLAVMLTQYF. DNA of the CDR3: TGTGCCAGCAGCTTAGGTTCTCTAGCGGTAATGCTTACGCAGTATTTT.

The chain is built from TRBV9 and TRBJ2-7; D is uncertain. The germline CDR1 and CDR2 sequences are SGDLS and YYNGEE. Trimming pared 0 bases from V and 3 bases from J, leaving 10 bases between. CDR3 length equals 14 residues. The CDR3 region is CASSVAGSFYEQYF. In nucleotides, the CDR3 is TGTGCCAGCAGCGTAGCGGGTAGCTTCTACGAGCAGTACTTC.

The chain uses TRBV20-1 and TRBJ2-2; no clear D gene. The V gene lost 3 bases and the J gene lost 5 bases, with 4 bases spanning the gap. Germline V gene lookup returns CDR1 DFQATT and CDR2 SNEGSKA (reference sequence). CDR3 length: 11 residues. The CDR3 is CSARGTGELFF. Here the CDR3 DNA reads TGCAGTGCTAGGGGTACCGGGGAGCTGTTTTTT.

Comments on this clone: At one boundary the junction diverges from the germline segment, which might be a read error. The CDR3 sequence: CASSYSPQGGYEQYF. As DNA, the CDR3 is TGTGCCAGCAGTTACTCGCCCCAGGGGGGCTACGAGCAGTACTTC. This chain uses TRBV10-3 with TRBJ2-7, with a possible D match to TRBD1 (7 bases). The CDR3 loop spans 15 amino acids. Germline assignment: CDR1 ENHRY and CDR2 SYGVKD.

The genes are TRBV15 and TRBJ2-7, with D maybe TRBD2 (5 bases). Germline V gene lookup returns CDR1 LNHNV and CDR2 YYDKDF (reference sequence). The CDR3 runs to 14 residues. V was clipped by 0 bases and J by 6 bases, with 12 bases between them. The CDR3 reads CATSRDRGRAEQYF. The CDR3 DNA is TGTGCCACCAGCAGAGATCGAGGGCGGGCCGAGCAGTACTTC.

The rearrangement joins TRBV6-6 to TRBJ2-1; D is unresolved. The V gene lost 6 bases and the J gene lost 8 bases, with 20 bases spanning the gap. Per the germline V gene, CDR1 is MNHNY and CDR2 is SVGAGI (reference sequence). The CDR3 runs to 15 residues. In nucleotides, the CDR3 is TGTGCCAGCAGCACCTGGGGTAGCATGGGCGATGAGCAGTTCTTC. Protein product: CASSTWGSMGDEQFF.

For this clone: The sample holds other DNA sequences that translate to the same CDR3. The chain uses TRBV5-6 and TRBJ2-1; 9 bases map to TRBD2. CDR3 length: 16 residues. CDR1 is SGHDT and CDR2 is YYEEEE in the germline V gene. With V trimmed by 4 bases and J by 0 bases, 5 bases remained unmatched. The CDR3 coding sequence is TGTGCCAGCAGCCGCACTAGCGGGCGCTCCTACAATGAGCAGTTCTTC. This sequence encodes CASSRTSGRSYNEQFF.

The chain joins TRBV11-2 to TRBJ2-7, with D possibly being TRBD1 (6 bases). V was clipped by 6 bases and J by 1 base, with 13 bases between them. Germline assignment: CDR1 SGHAT and CDR2 FQNNGV. This CDR3 comprises 14 residues. CDR3 sequence: CASRQQQGSYEQYF. Here the CDR3 DNA reads TGTGCCAGCAGACAACAACAGGGATCCTACGAGCAGTACTTC.

The chain combines TRBV9 with TRBJ2-5; D unresolved. This CDR3 is 13 amino acids long. The V end was cut by 4 bases, the J end by 0 bases, with 7 bases between. CDR1 and CDR2 from the germline V gene are SGDLS and YYNGEE. In nucleotides, the CDR3 is TGTGCCAGCAGCATCCGGGACCAAGAGACCCAGTACTTC. It encodes CASSIRDQETQYF.

This sequence joins TRBV28 and TRBJ1-2, with 9 bases aligning to TRBD1. V was clipped by 5 bases and J by 2 bases; unmatched bases: 6. CDR3 length: 15 residues. CDR1 and CDR2 (germline): MDHEN, SYDVKM. CDR3 loop: CASSTQGAGNYGYTF. CDR3 coding DNA: TGTGCCAGCAGTACACAGGGGGCGGGAAACTATGGCTACACCTTC.